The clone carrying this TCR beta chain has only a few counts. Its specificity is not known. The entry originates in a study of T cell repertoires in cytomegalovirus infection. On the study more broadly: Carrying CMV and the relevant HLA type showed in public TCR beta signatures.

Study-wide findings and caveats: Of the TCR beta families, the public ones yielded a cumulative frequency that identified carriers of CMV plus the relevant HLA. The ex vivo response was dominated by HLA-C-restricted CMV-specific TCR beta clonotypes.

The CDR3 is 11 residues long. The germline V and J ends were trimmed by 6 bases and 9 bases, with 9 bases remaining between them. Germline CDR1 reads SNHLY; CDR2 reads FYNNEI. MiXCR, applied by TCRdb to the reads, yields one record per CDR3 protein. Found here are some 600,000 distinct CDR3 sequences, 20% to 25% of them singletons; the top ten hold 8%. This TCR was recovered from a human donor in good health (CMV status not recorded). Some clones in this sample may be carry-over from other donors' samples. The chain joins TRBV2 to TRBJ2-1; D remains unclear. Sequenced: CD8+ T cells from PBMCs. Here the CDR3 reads CASRGIGEQFF. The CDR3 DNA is TGTGCCAGCAGAGGGATAGGTGAGCAGTTCTTC. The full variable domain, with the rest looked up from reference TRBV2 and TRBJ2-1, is EPEVTQTPSHQVTQMGQEVILRCVPISNHLYFYWYRQILGQKVEFLVSFYNNEISEKSEIFDDQFSVERPDGSNFTLKIRSTKLEDSAMYFCASRGIGEQFFGPGTRLTVL.